Below, 14 T cell receptor beta chains from the same sample are listed, as sequenced in a study of molecular identifiers for immune sequencing clone quantification. TCRdb used MiXCR to reprocess the PCR reads, holding one entry per CDR3 protein. The table includes about 36,000 distinct CDR3 sequences, around 20% detected once. Sequencing was carried out using naive CD8+ T cells from blood, with Jurkat cell RNA spiked in. Noted subset: FACS-sorted CD8+CD4-CCR7+CD45RA+ naive T cells. The receptors were gathered from a human donor in good health. Some libraries in this study had Jurkat cell RNA spiked in.

The genes are TRBV11-2 and TRBJ2-1, with 8 bases fitting TRBD2. This CDR3 comprises 10 residues. V shed 6 bases and J 15 bases; nucleotides not matched to a gene: 4. Germline V CDR1 and CDR2: SGHAT, FQNNGV. CDR3: CASRSGSMFF. The CDR3 DNA sequence: TGTGCCAGCAGGAGCGGGAGTATGTTCTTC.

The chain has TRBV29-1 and TRBJ2-3; tentative D call: TRBD2 (6 bases). The V gene's germline CDR1 is SQVTM and CDR2 ANQGSEA. The length of the CDR3 is 15 residues. Trimming left V 6 bases short and J 0 bases short, with 16 bases between. Here the CDR3 DNA reads TGCAGCGTCCCCGTAGCGGCCCCTAGCACAGATACGCAGTATTTT. It yields the protein CSVPVAAPSTDTQYF.

As concerns this clonotype: This may stem from a read error, because a much larger clone lies one nucleotide away. The chain combines TRBV11-2 with TRBJ1-2; possibly TRBD1 for D (6 bases). This CDR3 spans 17 amino acids. CDR1 and CDR2 from the germline V gene are SGHAT and FQNNGV. V dropped 4 bases and J dropped 4 bases, with 22 bases sitting between them. This chain's CDR3 is CASSSARGGIVPYGYTF. In DNA, the CDR3 is TGTGCCAGCAGCTCGGCGAGGGGGGGGATCGTACCCTATGGCTACACCTTC.

This clonotype has at least ten counts. The V and J genes are TRBV13 and TRBJ2-7; D ambiguous. The CDR3 is 11 residues long. V lost 4 bases and J 6 bases, leaving 7 bases between the germline ends. CDR1 is PRHDT and CDR2 is FYEKMQ in the germline V gene (reference sequence). The CDR3 loop is CASSSYREQYF. In DNA, the CDR3 is TGTGCCAGCAGCTCGTATCGCGAGCAGTACTTC.

This clonotype was found many times. The chain links TRBV28 to TRBJ1-6; D gene ambiguous. CDR3 size: 11 residues. V lost 8 bases and J 9 bases, leaving 8 bases between the germline ends. In germline, CDR1 is MDHEN, CDR2 SYDVKM. Here the CDR3 DNA reads TGTGCCAGCTCTTTAGCTTCACCCCTCCACTTT. Amino acids: CASSLASPLHF.

This clonotype was detected many times. The J gene is TRBJ2-5, the V gene TRBV28; possible D gene TRBD1, 5 bases. V lost 2 bases to trimming and J lost 2 bases, with 12 bases between them. The germline V gene has CDR1 MDHEN and CDR2 SYDVKM. CDR3 size: 15 residues. The CDR3 bases are TGTGCCAGCAGTTTACAGGGCAGCGCACAAGAGACCCAGTACTTC. It is translated as CASSLQGSAQETQYF.

This clonotype was recorded many times. The V and J genes are TRBV10-3 and TRBJ2-3; D tentatively fits TRBD1 or TRBD2 (5 bases each). CDR3 length: 13 amino acids. Trimming cost V 5 bases and J 2 bases, with 8 bases left between them. Germline V gene sequence: CDR1 ENHRY, CDR2 SYGVKD. The CDR3 loop is CAISQGVTDTQYF. DNA for the CDR3: TGTGCCATCAGTCAGGGAGTCACAGATACGCAGTATTTT.

This clonotype was detected many times. The J gene is TRBJ2-7, the V gene TRBV7-2; D may be TRBD2 (5 bases). The CDR3 contains 15 residues. V lost 2 bases and J 3 bases, leaving 14 bases between the germline ends. The germline CDR1 and CDR2 sequences are SGHTA and FQGNSA. CDR3 residues: CASSLISEGSYEQYF. CDR3 bases: TGTGCCAGCAGCTTAATTTCTGAGGGAAGCTACGAGCAGTACTTC.

This clonotype appeared many times. The chain links TRBV15 to TRBJ2-1; D remains unclear. Trimming stripped 5 bases from V and 4 bases from J, with 6 bases between. The length of the CDR3 is 12 residues. Germline CDR1 LNHNV, CDR2 YYDKDF (reference sequence). CDR3 residues: CATSARYNEQFF. For the CDR3, the DNA is TGTGCCACCAGCGCCCGGTACAATGAGCAGTTCTTC.

The sample holds many counts of this clonotype. The chain couples TRBV6-2 or TRBV6-3 to TRBJ1-6; 8 bases are a match to TRBD1. The CDR3 sequence is 13 residues long. Germline V gene lookup returns CDR1 MNHEY and CDR2 SVGEGT. V lost 7 bases and J lost 8; bases outside the gene matches: 4. The CDR3 nucleotides read TGTGCCAGCACCGACAGGGGCGATTCACCCCTCCACTTT. Translation gives CASTDRGDSPLHF.

The V and J genes are TRBV24-1 and TRBJ2-1; TRBD2 aligns across 11 bases. CDR3 length equals 16 residues. In germline, CDR1 is KGHDR, CDR2 SFDVKD. J lost 8 bases, V lost 4 bases, and 9 bases had no gene match. The chain's CDR3 is CATSDPTSGSIDEQFF. CDR3 in DNA: TGTGCCACCAGTGACCCCACTAGCGGGAGTATCGATGAGCAGTTCTTC.

V is TRBV12-3 or TRBV12-4 and J is TRBJ1-1, with D perhaps TRBD1 (6 bases). The CDR3 spans 14 residues. V lost 3 bases, J lost 4 bases, and 12 bases lay in between. CDR3 coding DNA: TGTGCCAGCAGTTTCGTCGCAGGGGCCACTGAAGCTTTCTTT. Residues: CASSFVAGATEAFF.

This clonotype is classed as medium-sized. This rearrangement joins TRBV4-2 to TRBJ1-1; D remains unclear. This CDR3 region has 14 residues. V shed 4 bases and J shed 1 base, with 10 bases lying between them. Germline V CDR1 and CDR2: LGHNA, YNFKEQ. The CDR3 sequence is CASSPGGSNTEAFF. The CDR3 DNA sequence: TGTGCCAGCAGCCCTGGAGGGTCGAACACTGAAGCTTTCTTT.

This clonotype was found once. A read error is possible here, since a much larger clone lies one base away. The chain couples TRBV7-2 to TRBJ2-7, with TRBD1 as a possible D gene (5 bases). There are 13 residues in the CDR3. V gave up 1 base and J gave up 3 bases, with 7 bases separating them. The germline V gene has CDR1 SGHTA and CDR2 FQGNSA. Here the CDR3 DNA reads TGTGCCAGCAGCTTAGAGGGGAACTACGAGCAGTACTTC. This encodes CASSLEGNYEQYF.